This TCR beta chain was found in a study of T-cell memory formation after mild COVID-19. Findings and caveats of the study: The appearance of some responding clones in pre-infection memory suggested that cross-reactive memory joined. Clones contracting across day 15 to 85 had a balanced CD4/CD8 profile; later expanding clones leaned CD4+.

This clonotype was seen a handful of times. The antigen remains unidentified. CDR1 and CDR2 from the germline V gene are MNHEY and SVGEGT. CDR3 length equals 13 residues. V shed 2 bases and J shed 2 bases, with 5 bases lying between them. UMIs and sample barcodes were carried by the TCR alpha and TCR beta cDNA libraries that 5'RACE produced using constant-segment primers. Each CDR3 protein gets one entry after TCRdb re-called the 5' RACE reads with MiXCR. The repertoire includes more than 250,000 distinct CDR3 sequences, approximately 19% of them detected once, and 23% sits in the top ten. V gene TRBV6-2 or TRBV6-3 combines with J gene TRBJ2-3; no firm D call. The sequence derives from a man between 18 and 35 years old who had mild COVID-19 (a few samples of this study predate the infection). Cell type and time point are not known. The sample consisted of PBMCs or a T cell subset sorted from them (not recorded which). CDR3 in DNA: TGTGCCAGCAGTTACATGTCCACAGATACGCAGTATTTT. Encoded protein: CASSYMSTDTQYF.